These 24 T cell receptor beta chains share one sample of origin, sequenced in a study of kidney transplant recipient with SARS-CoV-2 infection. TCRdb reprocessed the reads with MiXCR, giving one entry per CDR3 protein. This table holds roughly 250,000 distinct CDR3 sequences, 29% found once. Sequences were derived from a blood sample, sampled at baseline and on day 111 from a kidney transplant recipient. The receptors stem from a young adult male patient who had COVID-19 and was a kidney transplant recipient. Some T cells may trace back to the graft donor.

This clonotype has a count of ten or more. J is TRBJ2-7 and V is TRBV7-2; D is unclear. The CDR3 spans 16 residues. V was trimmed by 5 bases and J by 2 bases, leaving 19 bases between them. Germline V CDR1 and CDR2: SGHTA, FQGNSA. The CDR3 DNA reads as TGTGCCAGCAGCCTCGTCGGGTTGGGTAGAACCTACGAGCAGTACTTC. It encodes CASSLVGLGRTYEQYF.

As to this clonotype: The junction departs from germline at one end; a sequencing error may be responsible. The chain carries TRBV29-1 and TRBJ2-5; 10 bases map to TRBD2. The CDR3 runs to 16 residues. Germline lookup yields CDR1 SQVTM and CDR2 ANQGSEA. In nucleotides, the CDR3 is TGCGGCGTCGGCTTAGGAATAGCGGGAGGCCAAGAGACCCAGTACTTC. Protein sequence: CGVGLGIAGGQETQYF.

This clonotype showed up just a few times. The CDR3 reads CASSVEYSMRKTYGYTF. As DNA, the CDR3 is TGTGCCAGCAGTGTGGAGTACTCTATGCGAAAGACCTATGGCTACACCTTC. The chain is built from TRBV6-1 and TRBJ1-2; D is undetermined. The V gene lost 4 bases and the J gene lost 4 bases, with 22 bases spanning the gap. The CDR3 loop spans 17 amino acids. Germline CDR1 MNHNS, CDR2 SASEGT.

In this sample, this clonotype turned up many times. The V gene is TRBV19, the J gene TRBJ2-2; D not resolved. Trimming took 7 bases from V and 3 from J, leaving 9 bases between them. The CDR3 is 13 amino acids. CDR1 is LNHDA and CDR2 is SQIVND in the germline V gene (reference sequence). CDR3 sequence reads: CASTTWDTGELFF. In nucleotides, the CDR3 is TGTGCCAGTACCACATGGGACACCGGGGAGCTGTTTTTT.

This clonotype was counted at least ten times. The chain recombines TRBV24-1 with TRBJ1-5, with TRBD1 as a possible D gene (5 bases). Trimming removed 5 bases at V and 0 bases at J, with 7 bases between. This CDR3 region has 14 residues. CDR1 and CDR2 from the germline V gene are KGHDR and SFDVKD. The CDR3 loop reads CATSVGDSNQPQHF. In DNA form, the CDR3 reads TGTGCCACCAGTGTGGGGGATAGCAATCAGCCCCAGCATTTT.

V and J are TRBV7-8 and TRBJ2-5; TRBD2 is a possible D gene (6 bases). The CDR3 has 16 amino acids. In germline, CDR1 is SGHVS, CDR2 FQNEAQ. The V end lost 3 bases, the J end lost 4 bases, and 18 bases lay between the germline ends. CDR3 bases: TGTGCCAGCAGCTTTGCCGGGTCCCCCGGGAGAGAGACCCAGTACTTC. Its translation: CASSFAGSPGRETQYF.

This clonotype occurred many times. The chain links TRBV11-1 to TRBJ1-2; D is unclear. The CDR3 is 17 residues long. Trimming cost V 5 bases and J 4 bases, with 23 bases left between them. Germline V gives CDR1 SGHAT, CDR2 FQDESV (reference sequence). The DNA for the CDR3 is TGTGCCAGCAGCGCATTGATTAAGGCTGGAAAGACCTATGGCTACACCTTC. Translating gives CASSALIKAGKTYGYTF.

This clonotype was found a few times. The DNA of the CDR3 is TGTGCCAGCAGTTCTACAGGGGGATCCGATACGCAGTATTTT. Encoded protein: CASSSTGGSDTQYF. V gene TRBV27 combines with J gene TRBJ2-3, with 8 bases that match TRBD1. Germline trimming cut 4 bases from V and 6 bases from J; bases unmatched to any gene: 6. Germline V gene data show CDR1 as MNHEY and CDR2 as SMNVEV (reference sequence). The CDR3 covers 14 residues.

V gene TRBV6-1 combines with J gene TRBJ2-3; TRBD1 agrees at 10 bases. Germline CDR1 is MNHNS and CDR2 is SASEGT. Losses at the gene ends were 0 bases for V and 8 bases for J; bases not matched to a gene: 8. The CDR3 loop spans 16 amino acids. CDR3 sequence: CASSEAGTGVSGTQYF. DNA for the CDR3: TGTGCCAGCAGTGAAGCTGGGACAGGGGTATCAGGTACGCAGTATTTT.

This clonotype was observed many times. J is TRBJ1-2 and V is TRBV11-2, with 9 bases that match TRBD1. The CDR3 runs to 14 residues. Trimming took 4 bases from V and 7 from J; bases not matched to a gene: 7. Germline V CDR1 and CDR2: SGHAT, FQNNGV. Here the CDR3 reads CASSSYRGRSGYTF. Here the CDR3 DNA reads TGTGCCAGCAGCTCCTACAGGGGGCGGTCTGGCTACACCTTC.

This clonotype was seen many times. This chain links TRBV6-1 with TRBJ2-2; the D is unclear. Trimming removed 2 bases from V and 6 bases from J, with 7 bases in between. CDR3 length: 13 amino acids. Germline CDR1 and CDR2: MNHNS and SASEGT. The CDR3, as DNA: TGTGCCAGCAGTGAAAGAGGTGCCGGGGAGCTGTTTTTT. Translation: CASSERGAGELFF.

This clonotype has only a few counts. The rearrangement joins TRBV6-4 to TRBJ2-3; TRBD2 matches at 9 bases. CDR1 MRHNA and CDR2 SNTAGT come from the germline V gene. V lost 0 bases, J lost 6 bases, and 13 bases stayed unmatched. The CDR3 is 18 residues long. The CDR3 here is CASSDSKDAGGSVDTQYF. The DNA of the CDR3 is TGTGCCAGCAGTGACTCGAAAGACGCGGGGGGGAGCGTGGATACGCAGTATTTT.

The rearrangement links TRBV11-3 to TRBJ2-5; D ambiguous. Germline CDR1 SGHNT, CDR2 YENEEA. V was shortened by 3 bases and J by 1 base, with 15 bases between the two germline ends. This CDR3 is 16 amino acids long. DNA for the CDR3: TGTGCCAGCAGCTTCGGTCCTTACGCCATCCAAGAGACCCAGTACTTC. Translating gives CASSFGPYAIQETQYF.

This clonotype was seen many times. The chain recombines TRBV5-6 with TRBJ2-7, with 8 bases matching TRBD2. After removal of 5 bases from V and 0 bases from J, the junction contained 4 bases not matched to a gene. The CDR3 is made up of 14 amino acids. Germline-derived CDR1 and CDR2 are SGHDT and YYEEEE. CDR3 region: CASSYSGTSYEQYF. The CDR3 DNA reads TGTGCCAGCAGTTATAGCGGGACCTCCTACGAGCAGTACTTC.

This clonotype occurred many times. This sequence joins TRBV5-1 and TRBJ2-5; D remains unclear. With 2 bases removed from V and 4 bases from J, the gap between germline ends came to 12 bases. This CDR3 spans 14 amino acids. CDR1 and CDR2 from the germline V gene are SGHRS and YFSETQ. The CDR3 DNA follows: TGCGCCAGCAGCTTACGCGGCGACCGAGAGACCCAGTACTTC. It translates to CASSLRGDRETQYF.

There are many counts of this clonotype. In DNA form, the CDR3 reads TGTGCCAGCAGTTACAGCCAGGGTACGGTGCAGAAACTGTTTTTT. Its protein is CASSYSQGTVQKLFF. The chain joins TRBV6-5 to TRBJ1-4, with a weak D call TRBD1 (5 bases). The CDR3 runs to 15 residues. Deletions cut 2 bases from V and 11 bases from J, with 18 bases between. The germline gives CDR1 MNHEY, CDR2 SVGAGI.

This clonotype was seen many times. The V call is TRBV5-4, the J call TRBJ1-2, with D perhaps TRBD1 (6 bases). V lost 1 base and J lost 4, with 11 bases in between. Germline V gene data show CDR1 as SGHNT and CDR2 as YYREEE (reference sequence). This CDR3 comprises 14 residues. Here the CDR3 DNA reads TGTGCCAGCAGCTTGTTACAGGGAGGCTATGGCTACACCTTC. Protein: CASSLLQGGYGYTF.

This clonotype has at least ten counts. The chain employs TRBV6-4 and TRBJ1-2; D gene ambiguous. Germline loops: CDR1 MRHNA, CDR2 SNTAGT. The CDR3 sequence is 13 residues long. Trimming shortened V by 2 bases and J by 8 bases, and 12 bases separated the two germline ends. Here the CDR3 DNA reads TGTGCCAGCAGTGACCCCTTCGGGATGGGCTACACCTTC. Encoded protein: CASSDPFGMGYTF.

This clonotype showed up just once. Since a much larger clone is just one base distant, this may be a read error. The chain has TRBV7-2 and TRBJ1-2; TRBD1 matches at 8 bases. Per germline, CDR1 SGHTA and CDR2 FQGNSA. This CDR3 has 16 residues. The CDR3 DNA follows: TGTGCCGGCAGCCCGTGGACAGGGAGTGTTTTCTATGGCTACACCTTC. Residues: CAGSPWTGSVFYGYTF.

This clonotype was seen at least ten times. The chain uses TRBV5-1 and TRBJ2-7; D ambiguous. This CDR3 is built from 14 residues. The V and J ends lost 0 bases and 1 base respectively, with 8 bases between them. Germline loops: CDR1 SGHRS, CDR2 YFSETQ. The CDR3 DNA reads TGCGCCAGCAGCTTGGTTTCCAAGTCCTACGAGCAGTACTTC. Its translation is CASSLVSKSYEQYF.

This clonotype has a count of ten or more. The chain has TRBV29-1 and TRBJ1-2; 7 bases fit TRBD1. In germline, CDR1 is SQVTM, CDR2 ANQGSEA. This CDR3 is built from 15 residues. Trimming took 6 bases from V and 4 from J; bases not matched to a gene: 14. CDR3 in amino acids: CSVADPGTASYGYTF. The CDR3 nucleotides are TGCAGCGTGGCTGATCCCGGGACAGCAAGCTATGGCTACACCTTC.

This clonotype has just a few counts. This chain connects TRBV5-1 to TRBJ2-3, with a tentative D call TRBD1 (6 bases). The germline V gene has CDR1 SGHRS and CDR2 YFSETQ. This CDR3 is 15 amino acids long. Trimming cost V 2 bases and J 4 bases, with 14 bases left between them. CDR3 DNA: TGCGCCAGCAGCTTACAGAGCACAGGGCCAGATACGCAGTATTTT. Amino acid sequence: CASSLQSTGPDTQYF.

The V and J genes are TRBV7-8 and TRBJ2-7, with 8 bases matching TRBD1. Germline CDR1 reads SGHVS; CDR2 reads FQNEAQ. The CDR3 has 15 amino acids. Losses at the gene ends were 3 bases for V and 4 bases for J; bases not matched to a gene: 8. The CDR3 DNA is TGTGCCAGCAGCTTCAGGGGGCGCCAATTATACGAGCAGTACTTC. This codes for CASSFRGRQLYEQYF.

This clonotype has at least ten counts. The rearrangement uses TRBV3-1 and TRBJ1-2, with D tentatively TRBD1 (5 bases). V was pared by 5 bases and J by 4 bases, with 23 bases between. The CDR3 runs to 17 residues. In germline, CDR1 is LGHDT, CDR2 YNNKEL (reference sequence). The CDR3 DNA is TGTGCCAGCAGCTTCCTGGACACCCTTCGAAAGACCTATGGCTACACCTTC. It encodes CASSFLDTLRKTYGYTF.